This TCR beta chain emerged from a study of blood T cell repertoires in COVID-19. The CDR3 consists of 10 residues. V was pared by 5 bases and J by 8 bases, with 9 bases between. Germline-derived CDR1 and CDR2 are DFQATT and SNEGSKA (reference sequence). TCRdb's table, derived via immunoSEQ multiplex PCR, lists solely in-frame clones and lacks some. The sample yields some 250,000 clones, about nine tenths seen once. Across under 25 US areas, participants ranged in age from about 18 to 100 years. Input material: PBMCs or T cells enriched from blood (not recorded which). The chain recombines TRBV20-1 with TRBJ1-2; no reliable D call. The clonotype originates from a woman younger than 45 with acute COVID-19. Here the CDR3 DNA reads TGCAGTGCTCTCCGTGGCGGCTACACCTTC. It translates to CSALRGGYTF.